These 20 T cell receptor beta chains originate from one sample sequenced in a study of blood T cells in healthy people across ages. The second PCR ran roughly 6 to 11 cycles with a sample-barcoded 5' primer and J-beta primers. TCRdb redid the calling of the 5' RACE reads with MiXCR, one entry per CDR3 protein. The table records around 1.1 million distinct CDR3 sequences, 35% to 45% of them present only once. The sample was blood. The source is a man between 18 and 35 years old in good health.

The DNA of the CDR3 is TGTGCCAGCACCCTAGACAGGGGGCGAAATCAGCCCCAGCATTTT. Amino acid sequence: CASTLDRGRNQPQHF. The rearrangement joins TRBV28 to TRBJ1-5; 10 nucleotides agree with TRBD1. The J segment lost 4 bases and the V segment lost 7 bases, leaving 7 bases of the junction unmatched. Germline V lookup: CDR1 MDHEN, CDR2 SYDVKM. This CDR3 contains 15 residues. The whole variable domain, filled in from reference TRBV28 and TRBJ1-5, reads DVKVTQSSRYLVKRTGEKVFLECVQDMDHENMFWYRQDPGLGLRLIYFSYDVKMKEKGDIPEGYSVSREKKERFSLILESASTNQTSMYLCASTLDRGRNQPQHFGDGTRLSIL.

Worth noting for this clonotype: Its ends do not fully match the called genes, so a read error is possible. The CDR3 sequence is CSAGDSPDWGYTF. CDR3 bases: TGCAGTGCTGGAGATTCGCCAGATTGGGGCTACACCTTC. The chain uses TRBV20-1 and TRBJ1-2; no reliable D call. This CDR3 has 13 residues. Germline values: CDR1 DFQATT, CDR2 SNEGSKA (reference sequence).

V usage is TRBV20-1 and J usage is TRBJ2-5; perhaps TRBD1 as D (6 bases). V shed 0 bases and J shed 1 base, with 9 bases lying between them. Germline-derived CDR1 and CDR2 are DFQATT and SNEGSKA (reference sequence). The CDR3 totals 14 residues. The CDR3 is CSARDRGSQETQYF. The CDR3 DNA is TGCAGTGCTAGAGATAGGGGGAGCCAAGAGACCCAGTACTTC.

This clonotype was found once. The chain links TRBV7-2 to TRBJ2-2, with TRBD2 as a possible D gene (5 bases). Germline V gene data show CDR1 as SGHTA and CDR2 as FQGNSA. CDR3 length: 20 amino acids. V dropped 4 bases and J dropped 2 bases, with 26 bases sitting between them. The CDR3 DNA is TGTGCCAGCAGCTCCCCTCGGGTTGTAGCGAGGGTGCACAACACCGGGGAGCTGTTTTTT. Protein sequence: CASSSPRVVARVHNTGELFF.

This clonotype was observed once. The V and J genes are TRBV6-2 or TRBV6-3 and TRBJ2-1; 9 bases are shared with TRBD2. Germline trimming cut 5 bases from V and 10 bases from J; bases unmatched to any gene: 15. CDR1 is MNHEY and CDR2 is SVGEGT in the germline V gene. This CDR3 has 16 amino acids. The CDR3 nucleotides read TGTGCCAGCAGTCAAGGGGAACTAGCGGGTTTGAGGGAGCAGTTCTTC. Its translation: CASSQGELAGLREQFF.

This clonotype has only a few counts. In DNA form, the CDR3 reads TGTGCCAGCGGGAAGAGCTCCTACAATGAGCAGTTCTTC. Its protein is CASGKSSYNEQFF. The rearrangement uses TRBV6-2 or TRBV6-3 and TRBJ2-1; D not resolved. V was pared by 8 bases and J by 0 bases, with 8 bases between. CDR3 length: 13 amino acids. Germline V gene sequence: CDR1 MNHEY, CDR2 SVGEGT.

The V call is TRBV9, the J call TRBJ2-5; no clear D gene. CDR1 SGDLS and CDR2 YYNGEE come from the germline V gene. V lost 3 bases to trimming and J lost 5 bases, with 8 bases between them. This CDR3 region has 12 residues. Here the CDR3 reads CASSAPGETQYF. The CDR3 DNA sequence: TGTGCCAGCAGCGCCCCCGGGGAGACCCAGTACTTC. Looking up the rest from reference TRBV9 and TRBJ2-5 gives the full variable domain: DSGVTQTPKHLITATGQRVTLRCSPRSGDLSVYWYQQSLDQGLQFLIQYYNGEERAKGNILERFSAQQFPDLHSELNLSSLELGDSALYFCASSAPGETQYFGPGTRLLVL.

This clonotype was picked up a small number of times. The chain employs TRBV27 and TRBJ2-1; D call uncertain. The CDR3 is made up of 15 amino acids. Germline CDR1 reads MNHEY; CDR2 reads SMNVEV (reference sequence). V was cut by 5 bases and J by 6 bases, with 17 bases left in between. DNA of the CDR3: TGTGCCAGCAGTCGCCTCGGTGTGGTAAGCAATGAGCAGTTCTTC. It codes for CASSRLGVVSNEQFF.

The CDR3, as DNA: TGCGCCAGCAGCCAAGAACCCACCGGGACTCTAGTGAAAGATGAGCAGTTCTTC. It is translated as CASSQEPTGTLVKDEQFF. This chain joins TRBV4-3 and TRBJ2-1; TRBD2 might be the D (6 bases). Looked up from germline, CDR1 is LGHNA and CDR2 is YSLEER. With 0 bases removed from V and 8 bases from J, the gap between germline ends came to 23 bases. This CDR3 is built from 18 residues.

This clonotype was detected only a few times. Germline is not matched at one junction end, which may reflect a read error. The gene calls are TRBV9 and TRBJ2-1; D is unclear. There are 14 residues in the CDR3. Germline V gene data show CDR1 as SGDLS and CDR2 as YYNGEE. The CDR3 is CASNVGPRVGEQFF. The CDR3 DNA follows: TGTGCCAGCAACGTAGGGCCCCGCGTTGGCGAGCAGTTCTTC.

The V gene is TRBV7-2, the J gene TRBJ1-5; D is perhaps TRBD1 (5 bases). There are 17 residues in the CDR3. Between the trimmed V and J ends, which lost 5 bases and 4 bases, there was a span of 21 bases. CDR1 and CDR2 (germline): SGHTA, FQGNSA. CDR3 coding DNA: TGTGCCAGCAGCGACCCTTGGGGCACCAAGAATAATCAGCCCCAGCATTTT. As protein: CASSDPWGTKNNQPQHF.

V and J are TRBV30 and TRBJ2-3, with unresolved D. Germline V gene sequence: CDR1 GTSNPN, CDR2 SVGIG (reference sequence). This CDR3 spans 15 amino acids. V was clipped by 4 bases and J by 1 base, with 15 bases between them. The CDR3 protein is CAWTSGGTGTDTQYF. CDR3 nucleotide sequence: TGTGCCTGGACATCTGGCGGCACAGGCACAGATACGCAGTATTTT.

This sequence joins TRBV4-2 and TRBJ2-7; TRBD2 matches at 10 bases. Germline CDR1 is LGHNA and CDR2 is YNFKEQ. With 0 bases clipped from V and 7 bases from J, the junction kept 12 bases outside the gene matches. This CDR3 has 17 amino acids. The CDR3 loop is CASSQELAGTSYNEQYF. CDR3 DNA: TGTGCCAGCAGCCAAGAACTAGCGGGGACCTCATACAATGAGCAGTACTTC.

The chain combines TRBV7-2 with TRBJ2-3, with 7 nucleotides matching TRBD1. CDR3 length: 15 amino acids. Trimming removed 4 bases from V and 3 bases from J; junction bases left unmatched: 7. The V gene's germline CDR1 is SGHTA and CDR2 FQGNSA. The CDR3 DNA is TGTGCCAGCAGCTCAAGACAGGGTTGGACAGATACGCAGTATTTT. It codes for CASSSRQGWTDTQYF.

This clonotype was detected only a few times. The chain uses TRBV5-6 and TRBJ1-6; 7 bases line up with TRBD1. The CDR3 is made up of 16 amino acids. CDR1 and CDR2 (germline): SGHDT, YYEEEE. V trimming: 7 bases; J trimming: 1 base; junction bases outside the gene matches: 8. The CDR3 protein is CASGRQGESYNSPLHF. The DNA for the CDR3 is TGTGCCAGCGGACGACAGGGAGAATCCTATAATTCACCCCTCCACTTT. Using reference TRBV5-6 and TRBJ1-6 for the parts outside the CDR3, the full variable domain is DAGVTQSPTHLIKTRGQQVTLRCSPKSGHDTVSWYQQALGQGPQFIFQYYEEEERQRGNFPDRFSGHQFPNYSSELNVNALLLGDSALYLCASGRQGESYNSPLHFGNGTRLTVT.

The rearrangement links TRBV20-1 to TRBJ2-7; 8 nucleotides match TRBD2. This CDR3 is built from 15 residues. CDR1 DFQATT and CDR2 SNEGSKA come from the germline V gene (reference sequence). J gave up 4 bases and V 0 bases, and 8 bases lay outside the gene matches. This CDR3 is CSARDLASGSYEQYF. CDR3 DNA: TGCAGTGCTAGAGATTTGGCTAGCGGGTCATACGAGCAGTACTTC.

This clonotype was counted only a few times. This chain links TRBV18 with TRBJ2-1; TRBD1 aligns across 10 bases. The germline V gene has CDR1 KGHSH and CDR2 LQKENI. The CDR3 is made up of 17 amino acids. V shed 2 bases and J 3 bases; nucleotides not matched to a gene: 7. CDR3 sequence: CASSPGSGTGVYNEQFF. The CDR3 region has the DNA TGTGCCAGCTCACCAGGCTCGGGGACAGGGGTCTACAATGAGCAGTTCTTC.

This chain links TRBV21-1 with TRBJ1-1. TRBV21-1 is a pseudogene. This CDR3 contains 15 residues. CDR3 region: CASSFGTTGYTEAFF. The CDR3 DNA is TGTGCCAGCAGCTTTGGGACTACGGGGTACACTGAAGCTTTCTTT.

The rearrangement joins TRBV4-2 to TRBJ2-3, with TRBD2 as a possible D gene (7 bases). The CDR3 has 16 residues. Germline assignment: CDR1 LGHNA and CDR2 YNFKEQ. Trimming shortened V by 0 bases and J by 5 bases, and 15 bases separated the two germline ends. The chain's CDR3 is CASSQEVGGAGDTQYF. The CDR3 coding sequence is TGTGCCAGCAGCCAAGAAGTGGGGGGGGCCGGAGATACGCAGTATTTT.

This clonotype was counted many times. The gene calls are TRBV20-1 and TRBJ2-3; maybe TRBD2 (5 bases). The CDR3 has 15 residues. Germline lookup yields CDR1 DFQATT and CDR2 SNEGSKA (reference sequence). The V and J ends lost 0 bases and 1 base respectively, with 11 bases between them. Here the CDR3 DNA reads TGCAGTGCTAGAGATTTCCGGGGTGGCACAGATACGCAGTATTTT. Its translation: CSARDFRGGTDTQYF.